This T cell receptor (beta chain) was sequenced for a study of technical replicates of blood from a handful of donors. The V end was cut by 7 bases, the J end by 0 bases, with 14 bases between. The CDR3 spans 15 residues. Germline V gene sequence: CDR1 SGHVS, CDR2 FNYEAQ. TCRdb's copy holds only in-frame clones and misses some; the assay was immunoSEQ multiplex PCR. The repertoire holds about 81,000 clones, around 95% seen once, with 0.36% in the top ten. The chain recombines TRBV7-6 with TRBJ2-3, with D perhaps matching TRBD2 (6 bases). The specimen sequenced was T cells isolated from PBMCs. This receptor was identified in a human donor in good health. The CDR3 nucleotides read TGTGCCAGCATCCGCCGGGACTTTAGCACAGATACGCAGTATTTT. Translating gives CASIRRDFSTDTQYF.